The clone carrying this T cell receptor (beta chain) was detected ten times or more. Trimming took 2 bases from V and 7 from J; bases not matched to a gene: 6. The CDR3 has 16 amino acids. In germline, CDR1 is SGHAT, CDR2 FQNNGV. This sample stems from a study of early T cells in non-severe SARS-CoV-2 infection. Study-wide background: Whole-blood bulk RNA, unsorted, was sequenced, and chains were unpaired.

The protocol attached unique molecular identifiers to individual cDNA molecules. Via MiXCR, TCRdb re-called the 5' RACE reads, giving one row per CDR3 protein. The sample records 65,000 to 75,000 distinct CDR3 sequences, 13% being singletons. Sequences were obtained from whole blood. The chain carries TRBV11-2 and TRBJ2-1, with 12 bases lining up with TRBD2. The receptor's source is an adult who was a healthcare worker with PCR-confirmed SARS-CoV-2 infection or an uninfected control (not recorded which). In nucleotides, the CDR3 is TGTGCCAGCAGCTTAACACTAGCGGGGGGCGTGAATGAGCAGTTCTTC. Amino acids: CASSLTLAGGVNEQFF.